This record looks at one T cell receptor beta chain sequence and its context. 5'RACE template switching added a universal primer site and UMIs to TCR cDNA. Each CDR3 protein gets one entry after TCRdb re-called the 5' RACE reads with MiXCR. Of more than 300,000 distinct CDR3 sequences in the sample, around 10% were seen once. This CDR3 has 15 amino acids. The V gene's germline CDR1 is SGHVS and CDR2 FNYEAQ. Trimming removed 5 bases from V and 3 bases from J; junction bases left unmatched: 6. This record comes from a study of T cells after yellow fever vaccination. Looking at the study overall: SMART-Seq v4 Ultra Low Input served to prepare low-cell-number fractions.

The material was CD4+ T cells sorted from PBMCs, obtained 45 days after the yellow fever booster vaccination. This clonotype was sampled from a man younger than 35 who received the YFV17D yellow fever vaccine. The chain uses TRBV7-6 and TRBJ2-3; 9 bases are a match to TRBD1. The DNA of the CDR3 is TGTGCCAGCAGCCTAGGGACAGGGAAAACAGATACGCAGTATTTT. Translating gives CASSLGTGKTDTQYF.